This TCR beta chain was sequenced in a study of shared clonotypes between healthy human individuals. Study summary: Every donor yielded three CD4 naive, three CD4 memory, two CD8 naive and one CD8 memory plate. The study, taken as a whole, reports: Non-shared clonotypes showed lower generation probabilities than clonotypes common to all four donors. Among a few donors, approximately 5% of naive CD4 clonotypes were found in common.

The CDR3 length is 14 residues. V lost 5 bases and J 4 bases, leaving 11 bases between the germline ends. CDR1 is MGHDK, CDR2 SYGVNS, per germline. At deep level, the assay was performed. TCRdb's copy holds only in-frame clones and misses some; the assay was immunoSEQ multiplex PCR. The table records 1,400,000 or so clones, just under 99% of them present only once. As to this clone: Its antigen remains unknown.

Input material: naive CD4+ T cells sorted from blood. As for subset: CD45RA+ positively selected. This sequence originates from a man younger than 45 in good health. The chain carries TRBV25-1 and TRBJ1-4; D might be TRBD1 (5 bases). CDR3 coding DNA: TGTGCCAGCAGTCTGGGACGGATTAATGAAAAACTGTTTTTT. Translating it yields CASSLGRINEKLFF.